Below are 10 T cell receptor beta chains sequenced from a single sample in a study of T cells in Graves' hyperthyroidism and ophthalmopathy. It was RNA transcripts that yielded the amplified TCR beta CDR3 regions. An initial round of RT-PCR targeting the TCR CDR3 relied on the HTBI primer set. TCRdb re-analysed the multiplex PCR reads in MiXCR, keeping a single row per CDR3 protein. This sample has about 590,000 distinct CDR3 sequences; approximately 15% occur once, and the top ten carry around 7.8%. Material for sequencing was blood. Source of these receptors: a woman in her twenties or thirties with Graves' hyperthyroidism.

In DNA form, the CDR3 reads TGTGCCAGCTCAACGACAGGGTTCGGTAGCTCCTACGAGCAGTACTTC. Protein product: CASSTTGFGSSYEQYF. The chain is built from TRBV18 and TRBJ2-7; TRBD1 agrees at 7 bases. Trimming took 5 bases from V and 0 from J; bases not matched to a gene: 10. The CDR3 sequence is 16 residues long. Germline lookup yields CDR1 KGHSH and CDR2 LQKENI.

This clonotype has at least ten counts. The chain is built from TRBV30 and TRBJ1-5; D gene uncertain. The germline V and J ends were trimmed by 2 bases and 0 bases, with 8 bases remaining between them. CDR1 is GTSNPN and CDR2 is SVGIG in the germline V gene (reference sequence). The CDR3 has 14 amino acids. CDR3 in DNA: TGTGCCTGGAGTCCGGGTTATAGCAATCAGCCCCAGCATTTT. It is translated as CAWSPGYSNQPQHF.

This clonotype was detected a few times. V gene TRBV10-2 combines with J gene TRBJ2-6, with D hard to call. The germline CDR1 and CDR2 sequences are WSHSY and SAAADI. Trimming stripped 6 bases from V and 4 bases from J, with 10 bases between. This CDR3 region has 14 residues. DNA for the CDR3: TGCGCCAGCAGCCGGGCCCCCGGGGCCAACGTCCTGACTTTC. This codes for CASSRAPGANVLTF.

The genes are TRBV19 and TRBJ2-7; the match to TRBD1 covers 8 bases. From germline, CDR1 is LNHDA and CDR2 SQIVND (reference sequence). This CDR3 region has 15 residues. Unmatched junction bases numbered 11, after V lost 5 bases and J lost 5 bases. The CDR3 region has the DNA TGTGCCAGTAGTTCCCCCGGACAGGGTAAGGACGAGCAGTACTTC. Its protein product is CASSSPGQGKDEQYF.

About this clonotype: The junction departs from the called germline gene at one end, perhaps through a read error. The J gene is TRBJ2-7, the V gene TRBV7-9, with 14 bases aligning to TRBD2. Germline assignment: CDR1 SEHNR and CDR2 FQNEAQ (reference sequence). The CDR3 consists of 17 residues. The CDR3 DNA reads TGCGCCAGCAGCCAAAACAGACTAGCGGGAGGGCCCTACGAGCAGTACTTC. Its translation: CASSQNRLAGGPYEQYF.

At least ten counts were recorded for this clonotype. The chain is built from TRBV18 and TRBJ2-3; D is ambiguous. Germline lookup yields CDR1 KGHSH and CDR2 LQKENI. V was shortened by 3 bases and J by 2 bases, with 12 bases between the two germline ends. The CDR3 extends over 15 amino acids. The CDR3 protein is CASSPYGRFTDTQYF. The CDR3 DNA sequence: TGTGCCAGCTCACCGTACGGAAGATTCACAGATACGCAGTATTTT. Variable domain in full (rest from reference TRBV18 and TRBJ2-3): NAGVMQNPRHLVRRRGQEARLRCSPMKGHSHVYWYRQLPEEGLKFMVYLQKENIIDESGMPKERFSAEFPKEGPSILRIQQVVRGDSAAYFCASSPYGRFTDTQYFGPGTRLTVL.

At least ten counts were recorded for this clonotype. V is TRBV30 and J is TRBJ1-3; 7 nucleotides line up with TRBD1. Germline assignment: CDR1 GTSNPN and CDR2 SVGIG (reference sequence). The length of the CDR3 is 14 residues. V lost 5 bases, J lost 2 bases, and 6 bases stayed unmatched. CDR3 region: CAWAQGTPGNTIYF. In DNA form, the CDR3 reads TGTGCCTGGGCACAGGGGACCCCTGGAAACACCATATATTTT.

The chain joins TRBV11-2 to TRBJ2-3; D possibly corresponds to TRBD1 (5 bases). Germline CDR1 is SGHAT and CDR2 is FQNNGV. Trimming pared 7 bases from V and 0 bases from J, leaving 14 bases between. CDR3 length: 15 residues. CDR3 loop: CASTPQGVSTDTQYF. The CDR3 coding sequence is TGTGCCAGCACCCCCCAGGGTGTTAGCACAGATACGCAGTATTTT.

This rearrangement joins TRBV5-6 to TRBJ2-5; D is perhaps TRBD2 (6 bases). Germline CDR1 SGHDT, CDR2 YYEEEE. This CDR3 contains 16 residues. The V end was cut by 5 bases, the J end by 1 base, with 18 bases between. CDR3 sequence: CASRGLARSLQETQYF. The CDR3 DNA sequence: TGTGCCAGCAGGGGTCTAGCGAGGTCCCTCCAAGAGACCCAGTACTTC.

This clonotype was counted at least ten times. The CDR3 DNA is TGTGCCTGGAGTGTACTTGGGACAGGGAATGAAAAACTGTTTTTT. It translates to CAWSVLGTGNEKLFF. The chain is built from TRBV30 and TRBJ1-4, with TRBD1 identical over 9 bases. Germline V gene lookup returns CDR1 GTSNPN and CDR2 SVGIG (reference sequence). V gave up 0 bases and J gave up 5 bases; unmatched junction bases: 4. CDR3 length: 15 amino acids.